This TCR beta chain appears in the sequencing data of a study of blood T cell repertoires in COVID-19. Trimming at V came to 0 bases and at J to 5 bases, leaving 4 bases not matched to a gene. The CDR3 runs 14 residues. Germline CDR1 and CDR2: SGHRS and YFSETQ. TCRdb's copy holds only in-frame clones and misses some; the assay was immunoSEQ multiplex PCR. This table holds approximately 160,000 clones, roughly 83% found once. The sample comprised peripheral blood. The chain links TRBV5-1 to TRBJ2-7; the match to TRBD1 covers 8 bases. The TCR was taken from an older woman with acute or convalescent COVID-19. The CDR3 reads CASSLGTGFNEQYF. In DNA form, the CDR3 reads TGCGCCAGCAGCTTGGGGACAGGGTTCAACGAGCAGTACTTC.